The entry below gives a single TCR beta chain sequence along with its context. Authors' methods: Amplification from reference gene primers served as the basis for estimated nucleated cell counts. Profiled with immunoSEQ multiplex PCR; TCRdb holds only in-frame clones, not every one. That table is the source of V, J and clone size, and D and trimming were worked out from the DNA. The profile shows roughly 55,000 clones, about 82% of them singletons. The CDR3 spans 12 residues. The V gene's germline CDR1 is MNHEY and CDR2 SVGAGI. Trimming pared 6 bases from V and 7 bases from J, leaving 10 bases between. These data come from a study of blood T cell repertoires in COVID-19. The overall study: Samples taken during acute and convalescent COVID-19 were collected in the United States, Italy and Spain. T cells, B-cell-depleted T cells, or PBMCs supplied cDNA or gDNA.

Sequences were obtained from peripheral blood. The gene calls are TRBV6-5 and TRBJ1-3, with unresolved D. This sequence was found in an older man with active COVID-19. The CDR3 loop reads CASRGGINTIYF. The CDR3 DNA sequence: TGTGCCAGCAGGGGAGGGATTAACACCATATATTTT.